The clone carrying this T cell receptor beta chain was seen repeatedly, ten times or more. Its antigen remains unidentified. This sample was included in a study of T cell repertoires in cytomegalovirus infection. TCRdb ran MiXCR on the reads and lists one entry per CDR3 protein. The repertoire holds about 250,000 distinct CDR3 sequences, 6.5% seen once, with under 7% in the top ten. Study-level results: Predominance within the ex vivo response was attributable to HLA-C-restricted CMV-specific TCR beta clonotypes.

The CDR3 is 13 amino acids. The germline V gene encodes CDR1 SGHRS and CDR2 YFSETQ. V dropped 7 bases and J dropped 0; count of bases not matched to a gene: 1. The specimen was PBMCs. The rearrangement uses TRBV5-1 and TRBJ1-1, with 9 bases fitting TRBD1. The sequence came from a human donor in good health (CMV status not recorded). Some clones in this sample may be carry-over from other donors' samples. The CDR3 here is CASGTGLNTEAFF. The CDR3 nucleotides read TGCGCCAGCGGGACAGGGCTGAACACTGAAGCTTTCTTT.